The text below deals with one TCR beta chain. The specificity of this receptor is unknown. No much larger clone exists at a distance of one base, and base qualities are not known. Unstimulated PBMCs, after thawing, were stained for CD3, CD4 and CD8 and then FACS-sorted into CD3+CD4+ and CD3+CD8+ populations. All 8 studied subjects were randomized to immunosuppression withdrawal. Genomic DNA was isolated with the Qiagen DNeasy Blood and Tissue Kit. These data belong to a study of T cell clones after liver transplantation (dated by TCRdb to the late 2010s). About the full investigation: ITN030ST, the source of the samples, was a randomized trial that attempted immunosuppression withdrawal within 2 years of liver transplantation. Donor-reactive T cell clones were identified using TCRbeta sequencing after a pre-transplant mixed lymphocyte reaction and were then followed in post-transplant blood. Third party-reactive TCRbeta sequences were also identified from pre-transplant MLRs to serve as an antigen-independent comparator for donor-reactive sequences. Of the eight recipients, three were HCV-positive, while the remaining recipients had been transplanted for non-autoimmune, non-viral indications. Until randomization at 12-24 months post-transplant, subjects were given standard immunosuppression, with no induction therapy. Tolerance was defined as complete immunosuppression withdrawal for at least one year with no rise in liver enzymes beyond twice the upper limit of normal. Blood samples were taken pre-transplant, pre-randomization before withdrawal, and post-randomization after full withdrawal or failed withdrawal. The studied cohort comprised 8 liver transplant recipients, 3 classified as tolerant and 5 as non-tolerant. Broader findings and caveats from the paper: Conclusions were preliminary, limited by small, heterogeneous patient numbers and non-standardized post-transplant time points. The decline in donor-reactive sequences exceeded the decline in third party-reactive sequences, suggesting partial antigen-specific deletion that was unrelated to withdrawal success. Once repertoire turnover was taken into account, donor-reactive detection showed a significant reduction for CD4 in 7 of 8 subjects and for CD8 in 8 of 8. Low numbers of available donor cells limited the measurable donor-reactive repertoire in a couple of subjects. Without allograft tissue specimens, donor-reactive T cells may have migrated into the graft rather than being deleted. Circulating donor-reactive CD4 TCRbeta sequences fell significantly post-transplant in 5 of 8 subjects, irrespective of tolerance or HCV status.

Between the V and J ends, shortened by 6 bases and 6 bases respectively, the junction contains 10 bases. Sequences LNHDA (CDR1) and SQIVND (CDR2) are obtained from the germline V gene (reference sequence). Reading from cysteine to phenylalanine, the CDR3 counts 12 amino acids. CDR3 DNA is the only sequence kept; it has 36 bases, read in frame from the first base. High-throughput TCRbeta CDR3 sequencing of frozen genomic DNA was performed by immunoSEQ, with PCR amplification, mapping, bias correction and internal controls included. For the original study's pipeline: Productive rearrangements were kept, and unique TCRbeta sequences were defined by CDR3 nucleotide sequence plus V and J gene. Donor-reactive sequences required at least 5-fold expansion in CFSE-low cells versus unstimulated pre-transplant cells and at least 0.01% frequency. Per-subject minimum frequency thresholds, based on the lowest-template unstimulated sample, ensured at least 90% detection power. Repertoire turnover was measured by Jensen-Shannon divergence between the top 1000 TCRbeta sequences post- and pre-transplant. Two-sided Fisher's exact tests were used to test for changes in the detection of donor-reactive sequences. The table comes from immuneACCESS by way of TCRdb, which keeps in-frame sequences with V and J called. Part of the clones is missing from these tables; in studies checked, under half for an unresolved V gene and the rest for unknown reasons. The D gene and trimming were derived from the DNA, and the V and J assignments and clone size from that table. In this sample the table shows over 45,000 clones, roughly 74% of which occur a single time. The ten largest clones represent 9.5% to 10% of the sample.

The V and J genes are TRBV19 and TRBJ2-3; the D gene cannot be resolved reliably. The sequences come from CD4+ T cells from blood, collected 54 months after liver transplant. The source is a human patient who received a liver transplant. In patients who had a transplant, some T cells may come from the graft donor. DNA sequence: TGTGCCAGTAGCCCCCTTTCCGATACGCAGTATTTT. Its protein product is CASSPLSDTQYF.